One and the same sample provided the 4 T cell receptor beta chains below, sequenced in a study of blood T cell repertoires in COVID-19. Sequenced by immunoSEQ multiplex PCR; TCRdb stores in-frame clones only, minus some. This sample has about 140,000 clones; 70% to 85% occur once, and the top ten carry roughly 3.5%. Sequences were obtained from peripheral blood. The source of these receptors is a man between 60 and 75 years old with acute or convalescent COVID-19.

The chain uses TRBV28 and TRBJ1-1; 9 bases agree with TRBD1. Per the germline V gene, CDR1 is MDHEN and CDR2 is SYDVKM. V lost 6 bases to trimming and J lost 1 base; unmatched junction nucleotides: 6. CDR3 length equals 15 residues. Here the CDR3 DNA reads TGTGCCAGCAGCACAGGGGGCCACGAGAACACTGAAGCTTTCTTT. Residues: CASSTGGHENTEAFF.

Concerning this clone: A junction end diverges from the germline sequence, so it may reflect a read error. This chain connects TRBV28 to TRBJ2-7; 9 bases are shared with TRBD1. Germline-derived CDR1 and CDR2 are MDHEN and SYDVKM. The CDR3 consists of 15 residues. This CDR3 reads CAGRPTGGAFYEQYF. The CDR3 DNA reads TGTGCCGGCAGACCGACAGGGGGGGCTTTCTACGAGCAGTACTTC. The full variable domain, its missing parts supplied by reference TRBV28 and TRBJ2-7, is DVKVTQSSRYLVKRTGEKVFLECVQDMDHENMFWYRQDPGLGLRLIYFSYDVKMKEKGDIPEGYSVSREKKERFSLILESASTNQTSMYLCAGRPTGGAFYEQYFGPGTRLTVT.

This chain links TRBV28 with TRBJ2-5; the match to TRBD2 covers 9 bases. The V segment lost 3 bases and the J segment 5 bases; nucleotides outside the gene matches: 10. Looked up from germline, CDR1 is MDHEN and CDR2 is SYDVKM. The CDR3 is 16 amino acids. The CDR3 here is CASSFNSGSGGETQYF. The CDR3 coding sequence is TGTGCCAGCAGTTTTAATAGCGGGAGTGGAGGTGAGACCCAGTACTTC.

The chain employs TRBV27 and TRBJ1-1; weak D call: TRBD1 (6 bases). CDR1 is MNHEY, CDR2 SMNVEV, per germline (reference sequence). CDR3 length equals 15 residues. The V and J ends lost 6 bases and 5 bases respectively, with 19 bases between them. The chain's CDR3 is CASRLYRAGRTEAFF. The CDR3 DNA follows: TGTGCCAGCAGGTTGTACAGGGCTGGGAGAACTGAAGCTTTCTTT.